The source of this TCR beta chain is a study of shared clonotypes between healthy human individuals. Study-wide background: Plates per donor: three CD4 naive, three CD4 memory, two CD8 naive, one CD8 memory. Study-wide findings and caveats: Non-shared clonotypes showed lower generation probabilities than clonotypes common to all four donors. Naive subsets generally had larger estimated richness than memory subsets.

Deletions cut 1 base from V and 2 bases from J, with 10 bases between. Looked up from germline, CDR1 is SEHNR and CDR2 is FQNEAQ (reference sequence). This CDR3 region has 15 residues. Produced via immunoSEQ multiplex PCR; TCRdb's table is partial and in-frame only. Found here are about 800,000 clones, around 96% of them singletons; the top ten hold about 0.25%. A note on this clone: No antigen is known for it.

Positively selected for CCR7, the CD45RO-negative cells used as naive CD8 cells excluded terminally differentiated effector memory CD45RA+ cells. This chain joins TRBV7-9 and TRBJ2-3; D is unclear. Sequenced input: naive CD8+ T cells sorted from blood. The clonotype was recovered from a man younger than 40 in good health. The CDR3 here is CASSLGSTDTDTQYF. The CDR3 DNA follows: TGTGCCAGCAGCTTAGGGTCGACCGACACAGATACGCAGTATTTT.